The 18 T cell receptor beta chains reported below all come from one sample, sequenced in a study of identical twins. TCRdb called the 5' RACE reads again in MiXCR, with one record for every CDR3 protein. The sample lists about 810,000 distinct CDR3 sequences, approximately 13% occurring once. These sequences were also reported in another study, on yellow fever vaccine responses in identical twins.

Sequenced: PBMCs. All receptors derive from a woman aged 18-29 years in good health.

This clonotype was seen a few times. The chain recombines TRBV5-1 with TRBJ2-3; 8 bases fit TRBD1. CDR3 size: 16 residues. Germline V gives CDR1 SGHRS, CDR2 YFSETQ. The V segment lost 3 bases and the J segment 2 bases; nucleotides outside the gene matches: 8. Here the CDR3 reads CASSSEQGVYTDTQYF. The CDR3, as DNA: TGCGCCAGCAGCTCGGAACAGGGGGTTTACACAGATACGCAGTATTTT.

In this sample, this clonotype turned up a few times. The chain has TRBV6-5 and TRBJ1-2, with 7 bases matching TRBD1. Germline values: CDR1 MNHEY, CDR2 SVGAGI. J was trimmed by 8 bases and V by 2 bases; bases with no gene match: 8. This CDR3 comprises 14 residues. Written as DNA, the CDR3 is TGTGCCAGCAGTTACGGCAAGGGGGCGTACGGCTACACCTTC. This sequence encodes CASSYGKGAYGYTF.

This clonotype was recorded a few times. The V call is TRBV20-1, the J call TRBJ2-1; 12 positions agree with TRBD2. V shed 3 bases and J 2 bases; nucleotides not matched to a gene: 5. CDR1 is DFQATT, CDR2 SNEGSKA, per germline (reference sequence). The CDR3 has 16 residues. This CDR3 is CSARPSGGAPYNEQFF. CDR3 DNA sequence: TGCAGTGCTAGGCCTAGCGGGGGGGCCCCCTACAATGAGCAGTTCTTC.

This clonotype was recorded many times. This rearrangement joins TRBV29-1 to TRBJ2-1; D is undetermined. The CDR3 contains 15 residues. Trimming took off 6 bases at V and 6 bases at J, with 21 bases between the two ends. In germline, CDR1 is SQVTM, CDR2 ANQGSEA. The CDR3 sequence is CSVLWVGRLANEQFF. Here the CDR3 DNA reads TGCAGCGTCCTATGGGTAGGTCGTTTGGCCAATGAGCAGTTCTTC.

This clonotype occurred many times. CDR3 sequence reads: CASSLATKIEQYF. The CDR3 DNA sequence: TGTGCCAGCAGTTTAGCCACTAAGATTGAGCAGTACTTC. The V call is TRBV28, the J call TRBJ2-7; no firm D call. This CDR3 contains 13 residues. With 2 bases removed from V and 7 bases from J, the gap between germline ends came to 12 bases. Germline lookup yields CDR1 MDHEN and CDR2 SYDVKM.

This clonotype was picked up a small number of times. CDR3: CASSLVLGDYGYTF. In nucleotides, the CDR3 is TGTGCCAGCAGCTTAGTTCTCGGGGACTATGGCTACACCTTC. The chain is built from TRBV11-2 and TRBJ1-2, with D unclear. CDR1 is SGHAT and CDR2 is FQNNGV in the germline V gene. CDR3 size: 14 residues. Trimming left V 1 base short and J 3 bases short, with 9 bases between.

The chain employs TRBV29-1 and TRBJ2-7; 11 bases are shared with TRBD2. Trimming removed 5 bases from V and 4 bases from J; junction bases left unmatched: 7. There are 14 residues in the CDR3. Germline CDR1 SQVTM, CDR2 ANQGSEA. CDR3 sequence (DNA): TGCAGCGTTATAACTAGCGGGAGCTCGTACGAGCAGTACTTC. Encoded protein: CSVITSGSSYEQYF.

This clonotype was counted between two and nine times. The chain uses TRBV7-2 and TRBJ2-7; 9 nucleotides align to TRBD2. V lost 5 bases to trimming and J lost 5 bases; unmatched junction nucleotides: 16. The CDR3 has 17 amino acids. The germline V gene has CDR1 SGHTA and CDR2 FQGNSA. The CDR3 region has the DNA TGTGCCAGCAGCGTTAGGATAAGGGTAGCGGGAGCAAACGAGCAGTACTTC. This translates into CASSVRIRVAGANEQYF.

This clonotype was found a few times. The chain carries TRBV3-1 and TRBJ2-2, with D tentatively TRBD2 (6 bases). The CDR3 is made up of 15 amino acids. With 4 bases removed from V and 4 bases from J, the gap between germline ends came to 13 bases. Germline V gene data show CDR1 as LGHDT and CDR2 as YNNKEL (reference sequence). In nucleotides, the CDR3 is TGTGCCAGCAGCCTCCGTCACGGGGGCACCGGGGAGCTGTTTTTT. Encoded protein: CASSLRHGGTGELFF.

This clonotype was seen only a few times. This chain connects TRBV5-1 to TRBJ1-3; D remains unclear. Germline V CDR1 and CDR2: SGHRS, YFSETQ. The germline V and J ends were trimmed by 0 bases and 4 bases, with 14 bases remaining between them. The CDR3 sequence is 16 residues long. DNA for the CDR3: TGCGCCAGCAGCTTGGCCGACGGGGTGATGGGAAACACCATATATTTT. It yields the protein CASSLADGVMGNTIYF.

The chain is built from TRBV7-8 and TRBJ2-7, with D unresolved. The germline CDR1 and CDR2 sequences are SGHVS and FQNEAQ. The CDR3 has 17 residues. V was shortened by 3 bases and J by 2 bases, with 20 bases between the two germline ends. The CDR3, as DNA: TGTGCCAGCAGCTTCGCTCTTCTACCGATTACACCCTACGAGCAGTACTTC. This translates into CASSFALLPITPYEQYF.

The rearrangement joins TRBV25-1 to TRBJ2-5; 7 bases line up with TRBD2. V lost 11 bases to trimming and J lost 3 bases; unmatched junction nucleotides: 15. The CDR3 has 15 amino acids. CDR1 is MGHDK, CDR2 SYGVNS, per germline. DNA for the CDR3: TGTGCCTCTGGGGGGGGAGGGCCAGGGAAAGAGACCCAGTACTTC. Its protein product is CASGGGGPGKETQYF. Together with reference TRBV25-1 and TRBJ2-5, the CDR3 gives the full variable domain: EADIYQTPRYLVIGTGKKITLECSQTMGHDKMYWYQQDPGMELHLIHYSYGVNSTEKGDLSSESTVSRIRTEHFPLTLESARPSHTSQYLCASGGGGPGKETQYFGPGTRLLVL.

In its sample, this clonotype was seen many times. V and J are TRBV6-5 and TRBJ1-1; 7 nucleotides align to TRBD1. The J segment lost 1 base and the V segment lost 2 bases, leaving 4 bases of the junction unmatched. The germline V gene has CDR1 MNHEY and CDR2 SVGAGI. CDR3 length: 15 residues. In nucleotides, the CDR3 is TGTGCCAGCAGTTACCTGGGACAGACGAACACTGAAGCTTTCTTT. Amino acid sequence: CASSYLGQTNTEAFF.

This clonotype was seen only a few times. The chain has TRBV10-3 and TRBJ2-1; no clear D gene. The CDR3 loop spans 13 amino acids. The germline V gene has CDR1 ENHRY and CDR2 SYGVKD. Trimming took off 7 bases at V and 2 bases at J, with 9 bases between the two ends. The CDR3 DNA reads TGTGCCATCAACAGTATCCCCTACAATGAGCAGTTCTTC. This encodes CAINSIPYNEQFF.

This clonotype was counted between two and nine times. This chain links TRBV5-8 with TRBJ1-5; no firm D call. CDR1 and CDR2 (germline): SGHTS, YDEGEE. This CDR3 contains 15 residues. Trimming left V 1 base short and J 4 bases short, with 12 bases between. The CDR3 coding sequence is TGTGCCAGCAGCTTGTATTTGGCCGGGAATCAGCCCCAGCATTTT. Encoded protein: CASSLYLAGNQPQHF.

This clonotype was counted only a few times. The chain couples TRBV20-1 to TRBJ1-6, with D tentatively TRBD1 (5 bases). The germline gives CDR1 DFQATT, CDR2 SNEGSKA (reference sequence). The CDR3 runs to 16 residues. Between the trimmed V and J ends, which lost 0 bases and 2 bases, there was a span of 11 bases. The CDR3 spells CSARDSRATYNSPLHF. The DNA of the CDR3 is TGCAGTGCTAGAGATTCCAGGGCGACCTATAATTCACCCCTCCACTTT.

As for this clonotype: Relative to the germline gene, one junction end is altered; a read error may explain this. V and J are TRBV3-1 and TRBJ2-3, with D perhaps TRBD2 (5 bases). Germline values: CDR1 LGHDT, CDR2 YNNKEL (reference sequence). This CDR3 is built from 17 residues. CDR3 amino acids: CASSKDLGGHSTDTQYF. Written as DNA, the CDR3 is TGTGCCAGCAGCAAAGATCTTGGAGGTCACAGCACAGATACGCAGTATTTT.

This clonotype was observed many times. CDR3: CASSPSGGAWDEQFF. CDR3 bases: TGTGCCAGCAGTCCTAGCGGGGGGGCCTGGGATGAGCAGTTCTTC. This sequence joins TRBV12-3 or TRBV12-4 and TRBJ2-1; TRBD2 agrees at 12 bases. CDR3 size: 15 residues. The J segment lost 8 bases and the V segment lost 5 bases, leaving 7 bases of the junction unmatched.